Listed here are 32 T cell receptor beta chains from one sample, sequenced in a study of shared clonotypes between healthy human individuals. Sequencing was performed with immunoSEQ multiplex PCR; in TCRdb, only in-frame clones are kept and a portion is missing. The sample carries roughly 2,500,000 clones, 80% to 95% recorded once. Sequencing was done on a sample of naive CD4+ T cells from PBMCs. Documented subset: CD45RA+ positively selected. These TCRs come from a man between 18 and 29 years old in good health. Some clones in this sample may be carry-over from other donors' samples.

The CDR3 region is CASSDAGTGDVEQYF. CDR3 nucleotides: TGCGCCAGCAGTGACGCCGGGACAGGGGACGTCGAGCAGTACTTC. V and J are TRBV10-1 and TRBJ2-7, with TRBD1 matching 10 bases. The CDR3 sequence is 15 residues long. Trimming at V came to 3 bases and at J to 6 bases, leaving 8 bases not matched to a gene. Germline V lookup: CDR1 WNHNN, CDR2 SYGVQD (reference sequence).

This sequence joins TRBV28 and TRBJ2-5; D is unresolved. The DNA end favors TRBJ2-7, so the J call may be wrong. Germline V gives CDR1 MDHEN, CDR2 SYDVKM. This CDR3 is built from 13 residues. CDR3 DNA sequence: TGTGCCAGCAGCTCACAACCCATTCCCGAGCAGTACTTC. Protein sequence: CASSSQPIPEQYF.

The J gene is TRBJ2-3, the V gene TRBV6-5; D gene uncertain. This CDR3 contains 12 residues. Trimming stripped 4 bases from V and 0 bases from J, with 2 bases between. Germline values: CDR1 MNHEY, CDR2 SVGAGI. DNA of the CDR3: TGTGCCAGCAGTTTCAGCACAGATACGCAGTATTTT. It encodes CASSFSTDTQYF.

Written as DNA, the CDR3 is TGTGCCAGCAAGAAGAGATCAGGTCAAGAGACCCAGTACTTC. It is translated as CASKKRSGQETQYF. V and J are TRBV6-5 and TRBJ2-5; no reliable D call. The CDR3 sequence is 14 residues long. In germline, CDR1 is MNHEY, CDR2 SVGAGI. V was pared by 7 bases and J by 2 bases, with 14 bases between.

This rearrangement joins TRBV28 to TRBJ1-3; the D gene is possibly TRBD1 (6 bases). Germline V gene sequence: CDR1 MDHEN, CDR2 SYDVKM. This CDR3 has 14 amino acids. Trimming pared 6 bases from V and 2 bases from J, leaving 11 bases between. This chain's CDR3 is CASSVQGTGNTIYF. DNA for the CDR3: TGTGCCAGCAGCGTACAGGGCACTGGAAACACCATATATTTT.

Concerning this clone itself: Within the sample, other DNA sequences also encode this same CDR3. The rearrangement links TRBV29-1 to TRBJ1-1; D unclear. CDR1 and CDR2 from the germline V gene are SQVTM and ANQGSEA. The length of the CDR3 is 13 residues. V lost 1 base and J lost 0, with 6 bases in between. The CDR3 DNA follows: TGCAGCGTTGAAGGACGGCTGAACACTGAAGCTTTCTTT. This sequence encodes CSVEGRLNTEAFF.

The chain employs TRBV14 and TRBJ2-7; 7 positions agree with TRBD2. CDR3 size: 15 residues. J gave up 4 bases and V 1 base, and 7 bases lay outside the gene matches. The germline CDR1 and CDR2 sequences are SGHDN and FVKESK. CDR3 loop: CASSQVSREGYEQYF. CDR3 coding DNA: TGTGCCAGCAGCCAAGTAAGCAGGGAGGGATACGAGCAGTACTTC.

J is TRBJ1-2 and V is TRBV25-1, with D tentatively TRBD1 (5 bases). The CDR3 is 16 residues long. Germline V CDR1 and CDR2: MGHDK, SYGVNS. The V end was cut by 3 bases, the J end by 4 bases, with 18 bases between. The CDR3 spells CASSDPGSGEAYGYTF. CDR3 DNA: TGTGCCAGCAGTGATCCCGGTTCGGGGGAGGCCTATGGCTACACCTTC.

The rearrangement links TRBV4-1 to TRBJ1-4; no clear D. Trimming removed 8 bases at V and 7 bases at J, with 17 bases between. The germline CDR1 and CDR2 sequences are MGHRA and YSYEKL. The CDR3 runs to 14 residues. The CDR3 loop reads CASLPAPTREKLFF. In DNA, the CDR3 is TGCGCCAGCCTCCCGGCTCCAACTCGTGAAAAACTGTTTTTT.

This rearrangement joins TRBV2 to TRBJ2-3; D may be TRBD2 (6 bases). The CDR3 is 15 amino acids. With 4 bases removed from V and 1 base from J, the gap between germline ends came to 12 bases. Germline CDR1 reads SNHLY; CDR2 reads FYNNEI. The CDR3 sequence: CASSALEGRTDTQYF. The CDR3 DNA sequence: TGTGCCAGCAGTGCTCTGGAGGGGCGCACAGATACGCAGTATTTT.

This chain joins TRBV7-2 and TRBJ2-4; perhaps TRBD1 as D (6 bases). V was clipped by 4 bases and J by 1 base, with 14 bases between them. Germline lookup yields CDR1 SGHTA and CDR2 FQGNSA. The CDR3 totals 16 residues. CDR3 amino acids: CASSSSWGRAKNIQYF. DNA for the CDR3: TGTGCCAGCAGCTCCAGCTGGGGGCGGGCCAAAAACATTCAGTACTTC.

Note on this clone: Other DNA variants within this sample encode the same CDR3. J is TRBJ2-5 and V is TRBV7-9; D is possibly TRBD1 or TRBD2 (5 bases each). The CDR3 is 12 amino acids. Trimming stripped 11 bases from V and 4 bases from J, with 14 bases between. Germline CDR1 and CDR2: SEHNR and FQNEAQ (reference sequence). The CDR3 reads CAGTGPGETQYF. The CDR3 DNA reads as TGTGCCGGGACCGGTCCTGGAGAGACCCAGTACTTC. Complete variable domain (other parts from reference TRBV7-9 and TRBJ2-5): DTGVSQNPRHKITKRGQNVTFRCDPISEHNRLYWYRQTLGQGPEFLTYFQNEAQLEKSRLLSDRFSAERPKGSFSTLEIQRTEQGDSAMYLCAGTGPGETQYFGPGTRLLVL.

CDR3 region: CASSLGTSGSTEQFF. The CDR3 nucleotides read TGTGCCAGCAGCTTGGGGACTAGCGGGAGTACTGAGCAGTTCTTC. The chain links TRBV7-3 to TRBJ2-1; 14 bases line up with TRBD2. The V gene's germline CDR1 is SGHTA and CDR2 FQGTGA. Trimming removed 3 bases from V and 9 bases from J; junction bases left unmatched: 4. This CDR3 region has 15 residues.

CDR3 DNA: TGTGCCACCTCCGGGACTAGCGGGAGGGCCGAACAAGAGACCCAGTACTTC. Amino acid sequence: CATSGTSGRAEQETQYF. This sequence joins TRBV28 and TRBJ2-5; TRBD2 aligns across 16 bases. This CDR3 is 17 amino acids long. Germline CDR1 and CDR2: MDHEN and SYDVKM. V trimming: 10 bases; J trimming: 2 bases; junction bases outside the gene matches: 10.

V gene TRBV20-1 combines with J gene TRBJ2-5; D unclear. CDR1 and CDR2 from the germline V gene are DFQATT and SNEGSKA (reference sequence). V was cut by 7 bases and J by 5 bases, with 8 bases left in between. The CDR3 contains 10 residues. CDR3 sequence reads: CSVIMETQYF. In nucleotides, the CDR3 is TGCAGTGTAATCATGGAGACCCAGTACTTC.

V is TRBV27 and J is TRBJ2-3, with D perhaps TRBD1 (6 bases). V lost 10 bases and J lost 1, with 21 bases in between. Germline assignment: CDR1 MNHEY and CDR2 SMNVEV (reference sequence). This CDR3 is 16 amino acids long. The DNA for the CDR3 is TGTGCCACCGAAACGAAACTCGCAGGGGGCACAGATACGCAGTATTTT. Protein: CATETKLAGGTDTQYF.

The chain has TRBV6-1 and TRBJ1-1; perhaps TRBD1 as D (6 bases). V was trimmed by 4 bases and J by 3 bases, leaving 12 bases between them. The CDR3 is 14 residues long. CDR1 and CDR2 from the germline V gene are MNHNS and SASEGT. The CDR3 loop reads CASSADRTDTEAFF. The CDR3 DNA follows: TGTGCCAGCAGTGCCGACAGGACCGACACTGAAGCTTTCTTT.

The rearrangement links TRBV21-1 to TRBJ2-1; the table's TRBD2 call for D was not verified on the DNA. TRBV21-1 is marked as a pseudogene. This CDR3 region has 11 residues. CDR3: CASSKRREQFF. As DNA, the CDR3 is TGTGCCAGCAGCAAACGGCGGGAGCAGTTCTTC.

J is TRBJ1-1 and V is TRBV6-5; 7 bases are shared with TRBD1. This CDR3 contains 13 residues. With 5 bases clipped from V and 6 bases from J, the junction kept 6 bases outside the gene matches. Germline CDR1 reads MNHEY; CDR2 reads SVGAGI. The CDR3 nucleotides are TGTGCCAGCAGTCTTACAGGGGAGGCTGAAGCTTTCTTT. Translating it yields CASSLTGEAEAFF.

This clone was detected only once. V and J are TRBV6-5 and TRBJ2-7, with TRBD2 matching over 7 bases. The ends lost 1 base at V and 7 bases at J; junction bases unmatched: 10. The CDR3 sequence is 15 residues long. Per germline, CDR1 MNHEY and CDR2 SVGAGI. CDR3 amino acids: CASSYWGGSAGEQYF. The CDR3 DNA sequence: TGTGCCAGCAGTTACTGGGGGGGTTCGGCAGGAGAGCAGTACTTC.

The J gene is TRBJ1-4, the V gene TRBV10-3, with 7 bases identical to TRBD1. V lost 10 bases to trimming and J lost 3 bases; unmatched junction nucleotides: 8. The CDR3 spans 14 residues. Germline CDR1 reads ENHRY; CDR2 reads SYGVKD. CDR3 residues: CATRQGTANEKLFF. CDR3 nucleotides: TGTGCCACCAGACAGGGCACGGCTAATGAAAAACTGTTTTTT.

This clone was detected once. This chain links TRBV15 with TRBJ2-1, with D perhaps TRBD2 (6 bases). Per the germline V gene, CDR1 is LNHNV and CDR2 is YYDKDF (reference sequence). The V and J ends lost 3 bases and 7 bases respectively, with 19 bases between them. The CDR3 has 16 amino acids. CDR3 region: CATSRRTTPGGNEQFF. The CDR3 DNA reads as TGTGCCACCAGCAGGAGGACTACCCCAGGAGGAAATGAGCAGTTCTTC. The full variable domain, with the rest looked up from reference TRBV15 and TRBJ2-1, is DAMVIQNPRYQVTQFGKPVTLSCSQTLNHNVMYWYQQKSSQAPKLLFHYYDKDFNNEADTPDNFQSRRPNTSFCFLDIRSPGLGDTAMYLCATSRRTTPGGNEQFFGPGTRLTVL.

The chain joins TRBV18 to TRBJ2-2; the D gene is possibly TRBD2 (5 bases). V was pared by 6 bases and J by 0 bases, with 14 bases between. Germline values: CDR1 KGHSH, CDR2 LQKENI. The CDR3 extends over 16 amino acids. The CDR3, as DNA: TGTGCCAGCTCCGGAAGACTACGAACGAACACCGGGGAGCTGTTTTTT. It specifies CASSGRLRTNTGELFF.

This clone turned up a few times. This chain links TRBV6-5 with TRBJ2-6; no reliable D call. The CDR3 length is 11 residues. The ends were cut back, 7 bases at V and 4 bases at J, with 2 bases in the middle. Germline CDR1 reads MNHEY; CDR2 reads SVGAGI. CDR3 residues: CASKGANVLTF. The CDR3, as DNA: TGTGCCAGCAAGGGGGCCAACGTCCTGACTTTC.

The CDR3 coding sequence is TGTGCCAGCGGGAGGGCGAGCTACGAGCAGTACTTC. Its translation is CASGRASYEQYF. The chain employs TRBV28 and TRBJ2-7; the match to TRBD2 covers 7 bases. CDR3 length: 12 amino acids. J lost 3 bases, V lost 8 bases, and 4 bases had no gene match. Per the germline V gene, CDR1 is MDHEN and CDR2 is SYDVKM.

This sequence joins TRBV19 and TRBJ2-3; D is unresolved. The CDR3 has 14 amino acids. V was cut by 9 bases and J by 1 base, with 14 bases left in between. CDR1 is LNHDA, CDR2 SQIVND, per germline (reference sequence). In DNA, the CDR3 is TGTGCCAGCACCCCTGGGCGAGGCACAGATACGCAGTATTTT. This encodes CASTPGRGTDTQYF.

The CDR3 loop is CASSQALTATNEKLFF. Here the CDR3 DNA reads TGTGCCAGCAGCCAAGCCCTGACAGCAACTAATGAAAAACTGTTTTTT. The V call is TRBV14, the J call TRBJ1-4; D possibly corresponds to TRBD1 (5 bases). The CDR3 sequence is 16 residues long. V lost 1 base and J 0 bases, leaving 9 bases between the germline ends. Germline V gene lookup returns CDR1 SGHDN and CDR2 FVKESK.

The V call is TRBV14, the J call TRBJ1-3; D gene ambiguous. CDR3 size: 14 residues. V was trimmed by 0 bases and J by 8 bases, leaving 11 bases between them. Germline lookup yields CDR1 SGHDN and CDR2 FVKESK. CDR3 loop: CASSQDRTGYTIYF. CDR3 in DNA: TGTGCCAGCAGCCAAGATCGCACGGGCTACACCATATATTTT.

The V call is TRBV5-8, the J call TRBJ2-7; 8 positions match TRBD1. The CDR3 is 15 residues long. Germline V gene sequence: CDR1 SGHTS, CDR2 YDEGEE. Trimming at V came to 0 bases and at J to 3 bases, leaving 5 bases not matched to a gene. The CDR3 region is CASSLAPGTGYEQYF. DNA for the CDR3: TGTGCCAGCAGCTTGGCTCCCGGGACAGGCTACGAGCAGTACTTC.

This chain connects TRBV18 to TRBJ2-1; tentative D call: TRBD2 (6 bases). Per the germline V gene, CDR1 is KGHSH and CDR2 is LQKENI. The CDR3 sequence is 15 residues long. The V end was cut by 4 bases, the J end by 0 bases, with 10 bases between. The CDR3 loop is CASSQSGYSYNEQFF. CDR3 DNA sequence: TGTGCCAGCTCACAGAGCGGGTACTCCTACAATGAGCAGTTCTTC.

The rearrangement uses TRBV4-2 and TRBJ2-2; 10 nucleotides agree with TRBD1. The V segment lost 0 bases and the J segment 9 bases; nucleotides outside the gene matches: 4. The CDR3 sequence is 15 residues long. The germline V gene has CDR1 LGHNA and CDR2 YNFKEQ. The CDR3 here is CASSQDGTGDRELFF. Written as DNA, the CDR3 is TGTGCCAGCAGCCAAGATGGGACAGGGGACAGGGAGCTGTTTTTT.

V and J are TRBV28 and TRBJ1-4; tentatively, D is TRBD1 (5 bases). V lost 5 bases and J lost 8, with 24 bases in between. Germline CDR1 is MDHEN and CDR2 is SYDVKM. CDR3 length equals 17 residues. The CDR3 loop is CASSVASGRRLGEKLFF. CDR3 in DNA: TGTGCCAGCAGTGTCGCGTCAGGGAGGCGACTGGGGGAAAAACTGTTTTTT.